The next 8 T cell receptor beta chains were all read from a single sample in a study of human T cells and chemical hapten exposure (dated by TCRdb to the early 2020s). Library preparation was by RACE. Sequencer: NextSeq 500. The public reads were reprocessed in TCRdb via fastp at Q25 and MiXCR, keeping in-frame beta chains. Each entry is one CDR3 protein sequence, shown with its most common DNA and genes. For this sample there are some 150,000 distinct CDR3 sequences; about 12% appear just once. The ten top clones hold around 1.4% of the sample. In the paper's terms, the time point label means: patch test 2, 6 weeks after DPC sensitization. The sample's treatment or condition, from its label and the paper: therapeutic diphenylcyclopropenone sensitization with weekly scalp DPC. This specimen was whole blood, taken in connection with sensitization to the hapten diphenylcyclopropenone (DPC). The receptors shown here come from a woman aged 45 to 65 with alopecia areata. Some clones in this sample may be carry-over from other donors' samples.

This clonotype was counted at least ten times. The CDR3 DNA sequence: TGTGCCAGCAGTTTAGGGCGGGCGAGCTATGGCTACACCTTC. Protein product: CASSLGRASYGYTF. The rearrangement links TRBV12-3 or TRBV12-4 to TRBJ1-2; D unclear. V dropped 1 base and J dropped 4 bases, with 10 bases sitting between them. The CDR3 consists of 14 residues.

This clonotype was counted a few times. The rearrangement uses TRBV7-9 and TRBJ2-1; D possibly corresponds to TRBD1 (5 bases). In germline, CDR1 is SEHNR, CDR2 FQNEAQ (reference sequence). The CDR3 is 15 residues long. Trimming cost V 1 base and J 3 bases, with 10 bases left between them. The CDR3 region has the DNA TGTGCCAGCAGCTTAGTGGCAGGGAACTACAATGAGCAGTTCTTC. Translated, it gives CASSLVAGNYNEQFF.

This rearrangement joins TRBV20-1 to TRBJ2-3; 9 nucleotides match TRBD2. After removal of 3 bases from V and 3 bases from J, the junction contained 7 bases not matched to a gene. The CDR3 spans 15 residues. CDR1 is DFQATT, CDR2 SNEGSKA, per germline (reference sequence). CDR3 protein: CSASVAGGETDTQYF. The CDR3 DNA is TGCAGTGCTAGTGTGGCGGGAGGGGAGACAGATACGCAGTATTTT.

The rearrangement uses TRBV13 and TRBJ2-1; D might be TRBD1 or TRBD2, each matching 5 bases. The CDR3 has 14 amino acids. The V and J ends lost 5 bases and 6 bases respectively, with 14 bases between them. CDR1 is PRHDT and CDR2 is FYEKMQ in the germline V gene (reference sequence). CDR3 DNA sequence: TGTGCCAGCAGCCAGTCCGGGACGGTCAATGAGCAGTTCTTC. Translation: CASSQSGTVNEQFF.

In this sample, this clonotype turned up a few times. The V and J genes are TRBV9 and TRBJ2-2; D gene uncertain. The CDR3 is 14 residues long. V was clipped by 3 bases and J by 0 bases, with 6 bases between them. Germline loops: CDR1 SGDLS, CDR2 YYNGEE. The CDR3 nucleotides are TGTGCCAGCAGCGCCAAAGCGAACACCGGGGAGCTGTTTTTT. Its protein is CASSAKANTGELFF. Using reference TRBV9 and TRBJ2-2 for the parts outside the CDR3, the full variable domain is DSGVTQTPKHLITATGQRVTLRCSPRSGDLSVYWYQQSLDQGLQFLIQYYNGEERAKGNILERFSAQQFPDLHSELNLSSLELGDSALYFCASSAKANTGELFFGEGSRLTVL.

This clonotype was detected only a few times. The chain uses TRBV14 and TRBJ2-1; the match to TRBD2 covers 15 bases. V trimming: 3 bases; J trimming: 13 bases; junction bases outside the gene matches: 10. CDR3 length equals 16 residues. From germline, CDR1 is SGHDN and CDR2 FVKESK. CDR3 protein: CASSQNTGLAGGPQFF. The CDR3, as DNA: TGTGCCAGCAGCCAGAACACCGGACTAGCGGGAGGGCCACAGTTCTTC.

The chain recombines TRBV30 with TRBJ2-6; no firm D call. Germline-derived CDR1 and CDR2 are GTSNPN and SVGIG (reference sequence). Trimming removed 5 bases from V and 3 bases from J, with 14 bases in between. CDR3 size: 15 residues. Here the CDR3 reads CAWRQDGVGANVLTF. CDR3 coding DNA: TGTGCCTGGCGCCAAGATGGGGTTGGGGCCAACGTCCTGACTTTC. Based on the CDR3 plus reference TRBV30 and TRBJ2-6, the full variable domain is SQTIHQWPATLVQPVGSPLSLECTVEGTSNPNLYWYRQAAGRGLQLLFYSVGIGQISSEVPQNLSASRPQDRQFILSSKKLLLSDSGFYLCAWRQDGVGANVLTFGAGSRLTVL.

Ten or more counts support this clonotype. The gene calls are TRBV6-2 or TRBV6-3 and TRBJ1-5; no firm D call. This CDR3 has 15 amino acids. Germline values: CDR1 MNHEY, CDR2 SVGEGT. The V gene lost 0 bases and the J gene lost 4 bases, with 10 bases spanning the gap. CDR3 DNA: TGTGCCAGCAGTTACTCCGGGAGCCCAAATCAGCCCCAGCATTTT. Encoded protein: CASSYSGSPNQPQHF.